Listed below are T cell receptor beta chains from one sample, sequenced in a study of CD8 T cells in ankylosing spondylitis. TCRdb itself ran the 5' RACE reads through MiXCR, one entry per CDR3 protein. The repertoire includes 500,000 or so distinct CDR3 sequences, over 4% of them detected once, and roughly 3.2% sits in the top ten. Sample: blood, either unsorted or a sorted T cell fraction (not recorded which). Receptor source: a male donor with ankylosing spondylitis. Both conserved end residues are part of each CDR3. The order of the fields is J gene, D gene, V gene, clone size, CDR3 protein, CDR3 DNA. A D gene is named only where the DNA matches it firmly. Clone size is shown for a subset of rows, as once, few, many or a class of expanded clone.

j_call: TRBJ2-3
d_call: NA
v_call: TRBV29-1
clone_size: NA
cdr3_aa: CSVDPSPGASTDTQYF
cdr3_nt: TGCAGCGTTGATCCAAGTCCGGGGGCCAGCACAGATACGCAGTATTTT

j_call: TRBJ2-3
d_call: NA
v_call: TRBV7-2
clone_size: many
cdr3_aa: CASSLDPTDTQYF
cdr3_nt: TGTGCCAGCAGCTTAGACCCGACAGATACGCAGTATTTT

j_call: TRBJ1-5
d_call: NA
v_call: TRBV7-2
clone_size: NA
cdr3_aa: CASSLGVRQPQNF
cdr3_nt: TGTGCCAGCAGCTTGGGGGTGCGTCAGCCCCAGAATTTT

j_call: TRBJ1-1
d_call: NA
v_call: TRBV13
clone_size: NA
cdr3_aa: CASSAGTEAFF
cdr3_nt: TGTGCCAGCAGCGCAGGGACTGAAGCTTTCTTT

j_call: TRBJ1-6
d_call: NA
v_call: TRBV7-3
clone_size: few
cdr3_aa: CASSLKGQGFSPLHF
cdr3_nt: TGTGCCAGCAGCTTAAAGGGGCAGGGGTTCTCACCCCTCCACTTT

j_call: TRBJ2-3
d_call: NA
v_call: TRBV29-1
clone_size: many
cdr3_aa: CSAGADTQYF
cdr3_nt: TGCAGCGCCGGTGCAGATACGCAGTATTTT

j_call: TRBJ1-1
d_call: TRBD1
v_call: TRBV7-2
clone_size: many
cdr3_aa: CASSLSGGSNTEAFF
cdr3_nt: TGTGCCAGCAGCTTATCAGGGGGAAGTAACACTGAAGCTTTCTTT

j_call: TRBJ2-7
d_call: NA
v_call: TRBV6-1
clone_size: many
cdr3_aa: CASSRIAVYEQYF
cdr3_nt: TGTGCCAGCAGTCGAATAGCCGTCTACGAGCAGTACTTC

j_call: TRBJ2-7
d_call: TRBD2
v_call: TRBV29-1
clone_size: many
cdr3_aa: CSVGELAGGGEQYF
cdr3_nt: TGCAGCGTTGGGGAACTAGCGGGGGGTGGAGAGCAGTACTTC

j_call: TRBJ2-2
d_call: NA
v_call: TRBV18
clone_size: few
cdr3_aa: CASLLPGRSTTGELFF
cdr3_nt: TGTGCCAGCTTATTACCGGGACGGTCGACCACCGGGGAGCTGTTTTTT

j_call: TRBJ1-1
d_call: TRBD1
v_call: TRBV6-5
clone_size: many
cdr3_aa: CASSYSKGARAEAFF
cdr3_nt: TGTGCCAGCAGTTACTCGAAGGGGGCGCGCGCTGAAGCTTTCTTT

j_call: TRBJ2-2
d_call: NA
v_call: TRBV7-2
clone_size: many
cdr3_aa: CASSFTRGTGELFF
cdr3_nt: TGTGCCAGCAGCTTCACGAGGGGGACCGGGGAGCTGTTTTTT

j_call: TRBJ2-2
d_call: TRBD2
v_call: TRBV24-1
clone_size: many
cdr3_aa: CATSDSSGRKANTGELFF
cdr3_nt: TGTGCCACCAGTGATTCTAGCGGGAGGAAGGCGAACACCGGGGAGCTGTTTTTT

j_call: TRBJ2-1
d_call: TRBD2
v_call: TRBV29-1
clone_size: many
cdr3_aa: CSVEPSGRDNEQFF
cdr3_nt: TGCAGCGTTGAACCTAGCGGGAGAGACAATGAGCAGTTCTTC

j_call: TRBJ2-7
d_call: TRBD1
v_call: TRBV28
clone_size: many
cdr3_aa: CASSATGIGEQYF
cdr3_nt: TGTGCCAGCAGTGCGACAGGGATAGGCGAGCAGTACTTC

j_call: TRBJ2-3
d_call: TRBD2
v_call: TRBV20-1
clone_size: many
cdr3_aa: CSARTLAGATDTQYF
cdr3_nt: TGCAGTGCTCGAACTTTAGCGGGAGCCACAGATACGCAGTATTTT

j_call: TRBJ2-2
d_call: NA
v_call: TRBV20-1
clone_size: few
cdr3_aa: CSATPNPNTGELFF
cdr3_nt: TGCAGTGCCACACCCAATCCGAACACCGGGGAGCTGTTTTTT

j_call: TRBJ2-7
d_call: NA
v_call: TRBV27
clone_size: many
cdr3_aa: CASSEGQRIAYEQYF
cdr3_nt: TGTGCCAGCAGTGAGGGACAAAGAATCGCCTACGAGCAGTACTTC

j_call: TRBJ1-2
d_call: NA
v_call: TRBV12-3/TRBV12-4
clone_size: many
cdr3_aa: CASSPRASGYTF
cdr3_nt: TGTGCCAGCAGCCCCCGGGCATCTGGCTACACCTTC

j_call: TRBJ1-5
d_call: NA
v_call: TRBV7-9
clone_size: many
cdr3_aa: CASSQAGAQHF
cdr3_nt: TGTGCCAGCAGCCAAGCCGGGGCCCAGCATTTT

j_call: TRBJ2-7
d_call: TRBD1
v_call: TRBV2
clone_size: NA
cdr3_aa: CASSVVRGLGEQYF
cdr3_nt: TGTGCCAGCAGTGTCGTCAGGGGGCTGGGTGAGCAGTACTTC

j_call: TRBJ2-7
d_call: NA
v_call: TRBV7-9
clone_size: many
cdr3_aa: CASSSYRDTTYEQYF
cdr3_nt: TGTGCCAGCAGCTCCTACCGGGACACAACCTACGAGCAGTACTTC

j_call: TRBJ2-1
d_call: TRBD2
v_call: TRBV5-1
clone_size: many
cdr3_aa: CASSSGGAEQFF
cdr3_nt: TGCGCCAGCAGCTCGGGGGGGGCTGAGCAGTTCTTC

j_call: TRBJ2-6
d_call: TRBD1
v_call: TRBV29-1
clone_size: NA
cdr3_aa: CSAGTGASGANVLTF
cdr3_nt: TGCAGCGCCGGGACAGGGGCCTCTGGGGCCAACGTCCTGACTTTC

j_call: TRBJ2-3
d_call: TRBD2
v_call: TRBV5-1
clone_size: many
cdr3_aa: CASGAGARDTQYF
cdr3_nt: TGCGCCAGCGGAGCGGGGGCTCGGGATACGCAGTATTTT

j_call: TRBJ2-2
d_call: TRBD2
v_call: TRBV6-5
clone_size: many
cdr3_aa: CASSYSRGGRPTGELFF
cdr3_nt: TGTGCCAGCAGTTACTCGCGGGGCGGGAGGCCCACCGGGGAGCTGTTTTTT

j_call: TRBJ2-1
d_call: NA
v_call: TRBV18
clone_size: NA
cdr3_aa: CASSPMNEQFF
cdr3_nt: TGTGCCAGCTCACCTATGAATGAGCAGTTCTTC

j_call: TRBJ1-1
d_call: NA
v_call: TRBV7-9
clone_size: NA
cdr3_aa: CASTPGLRLENTEAFF
cdr3_nt: TGTGCCAGCACCCCCGGATTAAGGCTGGAGAACACTGAAGCTTTCTTT

j_call: TRBJ2-3
d_call: NA
v_call: TRBV12-3/TRBV12-4
clone_size: NA
cdr3_aa: CVSSFRGGTDTQYF
cdr3_nt: TGTGTCAGCAGTTTCAGGGGCGGCACAGATACGCAGTATTTT

j_call: TRBJ2-7
d_call: NA
v_call: TRBV7-2
clone_size: many
cdr3_aa: CASRPDWGAYEQYF
cdr3_nt: TGTGCCAGCAGGCCCGACTGGGGCGCCTACGAGCAGTACTTC

j_call: TRBJ2-6
d_call: TRBD2
v_call: TRBV10-3
clone_size: many
cdr3_aa: CAISASGGANVLTF
cdr3_nt: TGTGCCATCAGTGCTAGCGGAGGGGCCAACGTCCTGACTTTC

j_call: TRBJ2-7
d_call: NA
v_call: TRBV5-1
clone_size: many
cdr3_aa: CASSFSSNEQYF
cdr3_nt: TGCGCCAGCAGCTTCTCGTCAAACGAGCAGTACTTC

j_call: TRBJ1-2
d_call: NA
v_call: TRBV4-1
clone_size: few
cdr3_aa: CASSQDHARDYGYTF
cdr3_nt: TGCGCCAGCAGCCAAGATCATGCCAGGGACTATGGCTACACCTTC

j_call: TRBJ2-7
d_call: NA
v_call: TRBV29-1
clone_size: many
cdr3_aa: CSVGGTFPLVEQYF
cdr3_nt: TGCAGCGTTGGCGGGACCTTCCCCCTTGTAGAGCAGTACTTC

j_call: TRBJ1-6
d_call: NA
v_call: TRBV11-2
clone_size: few
cdr3_aa: CASSLRDRPYSYNSPLHF
cdr3_nt: TGTGCCAGCAGCTTACGGGACCGGCCCTACTCCTATAATTCACCCCTCCACTTT

j_call: TRBJ2-1
d_call: TRBD2
v_call: TRBV28
clone_size: few
cdr3_aa: CASSFGAGGYNEQFF
cdr3_nt: TGTGCCAGCAGTTTCGGAGCGGGGGGGTACAATGAGCAGTTCTTC

j_call: TRBJ2-7
d_call: TRBD2
v_call: TRBV6-2/TRBV6-3
clone_size: NA
cdr3_aa: CASSHPGLASEQYF
cdr3_nt: TGTGCCAGCAGTCACCCGGGACTAGCTTCCGAGCAGTACTTC

j_call: TRBJ2-5
d_call: NA
v_call: TRBV20-1
clone_size: many
cdr3_aa: CSASPAGRETQYF
cdr3_nt: TGCAGTGCTAGCCCCGCAGGGAGAGAGACCCAGTACTTC

j_call: TRBJ2-6
d_call: NA
v_call: TRBV27
clone_size: many
cdr3_aa: CASSSHSGANVLTF
cdr3_nt: TGTGCCAGCAGTTCCCACTCTGGGGCCAACGTCCTGACTTTC

j_call: TRBJ2-7
d_call: NA
v_call: TRBV21-1
clone_size: NA
cdr3_aa: CASTRGLDSSYEQYF
cdr3_nt: TGTGCCAGCACCAGAGGACTGGATAGCTCCTACGAGCAGTACTTC

j_call: TRBJ2-7
d_call: TRBD2
v_call: TRBV4-3
clone_size: many
cdr3_aa: CASSQDMGEGAYEQYF
cdr3_nt: TGCGCCAGCAGCCAAGATATGGGGGAGGGAGCATACGAGCAGTACTTC

j_call: TRBJ2-7
d_call: TRBD2
v_call: TRBV4-3
clone_size: NA
cdr3_aa: CASSQGEVGPAGASYEQYF
cdr3_nt: TGCGCCAGCAGCCAAGGTGAGGTGGGGCCAGCGGGGGCCTCCTACGAGCAGTACTTC

j_call: TRBJ2-3
d_call: NA
v_call: TRBV5-6
clone_size: many
cdr3_aa: CASSSATAGDTQYF
cdr3_nt: TGTGCCAGCAGCTCTGCGACGGCCGGGGATACGCAGTATTTT

j_call: TRBJ1-1
d_call: NA
v_call: TRBV6-1
clone_size: many
cdr3_aa: CASRFHGRSTEAFF
cdr3_nt: TGTGCCAGCAGATTTCACGGACGGTCCACTGAAGCTTTCTTT

j_call: TRBJ1-1
d_call: NA
v_call: TRBV18
clone_size: many
cdr3_aa: CASSPQQGVNTEAFF
cdr3_nt: TGTGCCAGCTCACCCCAACAGGGAGTGAACACTGAAGCTTTCTTT

j_call: TRBJ2-5
d_call: NA
v_call: TRBV12-3/TRBV12-4
clone_size: many
cdr3_aa: CASSAVLEYQETQYF
cdr3_nt: TGTGCCAGCAGTGCGGTTCTGGAGTATCAAGAGACCCAGTACTTC

j_call: TRBJ2-5
d_call: NA
v_call: TRBV20-1
clone_size: many
cdr3_aa: CSATPVGGETQYF
cdr3_nt: TGCAGTGCTACACCAGTAGGGGGTGAGACCCAGTACTTC

j_call: TRBJ2-7
d_call: NA
v_call: TRBV4-1
clone_size: many
cdr3_aa: CASSHWPRTYEQYF
cdr3_nt: TGCGCCAGCAGCCATTGGCCGCGGACCTACGAGCAGTACTTC

j_call: TRBJ1-2
d_call: NA
v_call: TRBV12-3/TRBV12-4
clone_size: many
cdr3_aa: CASSRSSGLYGYTF
cdr3_nt: TGTGCCAGCAGTCGAAGCAGTGGTCTTTATGGCTACACCTTC

j_call: TRBJ1-2
d_call: TRBD1
v_call: TRBV20-1
clone_size: many
cdr3_aa: CSASIGTAVGYTF
cdr3_nt: TGCAGTGCTAGTATCGGGACAGCCGTTGGCTACACCTTC

j_call: TRBJ2-5
d_call: NA
v_call: TRBV5-1
clone_size: NA
cdr3_aa: CASSLQGPGETQYF
cdr3_nt: TGCGCCAGCAGCTTGCAAGGGCCTGGAGAGACCCAGTACTTC

j_call: TRBJ1-1
d_call: TRBD1
v_call: TRBV7-9
clone_size: many
cdr3_aa: CASSYGQETEAFF
cdr3_nt: TGTGCCAGCAGCTACGGACAGGAAACTGAAGCTTTCTTT

j_call: TRBJ2-4
d_call: NA
v_call: TRBV7-2
clone_size: many
cdr3_aa: CASSSGQTVAKNIQYF
cdr3_nt: TGTGCCAGCAGCTCTGGTCAGACCGTAGCCAAAAACATTCAGTACTTC

j_call: TRBJ1-6
d_call: TRBD1
v_call: TRBV7-2
clone_size: many
cdr3_aa: CASSFRDSGNSPLHF
cdr3_nt: TGTGCCAGCAGCTTTAGGGACAGTGGGAATTCACCCCTCCACTTT

j_call: TRBJ1-2
d_call: NA
v_call: TRBV7-2
clone_size: many
cdr3_aa: CASSLSGWGEGYTF
cdr3_nt: TGTGCCAGCAGCCTAAGCGGGTGGGGGGAAGGCTACACCTTC

j_call: TRBJ2-5
d_call: NA
v_call: TRBV14
clone_size: NA
cdr3_aa: CASSQWPPRSSETQYF
cdr3_nt: TGTGCCAGCAGCCAATGGCCCCCTAGATCTTCAGAGACCCAGTACTTC

j_call: TRBJ1-1
d_call: NA
v_call: TRBV20-1
clone_size: many
cdr3_aa: CSASSPGRTEAFF
cdr3_nt: TGCAGTGCTAGTTCTCCAGGGCGGACTGAAGCTTTCTTT

j_call: TRBJ2-7
d_call: TRBD1
v_call: TRBV7-2
clone_size: many
cdr3_aa: CASSLRGGGYEQYF
cdr3_nt: TGTGCCAGCAGCTTAAGAGGGGGCGGTTACGAGCAGTACTTC